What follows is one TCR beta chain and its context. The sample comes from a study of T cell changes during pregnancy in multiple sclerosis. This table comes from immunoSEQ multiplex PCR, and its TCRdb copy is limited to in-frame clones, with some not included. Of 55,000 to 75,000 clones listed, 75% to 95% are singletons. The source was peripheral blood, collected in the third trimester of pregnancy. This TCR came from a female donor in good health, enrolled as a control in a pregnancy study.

CDR3 sequence reads: CASRKLGQVDQETQYF. As DNA, the CDR3 is TGTGCCAGCCGAAAGTTAGGACAAGTGGACCAAGAGACCCAGTACTTC. This chain uses TRBV27 with TRBJ2-5; possible D gene TRBD1, 5 bases. The V and J ends lost 8 bases and 0 bases respectively, with 19 bases between them. Germline CDR1 MNHEY, CDR2 SMNVEV (reference sequence). This CDR3 contains 16 residues.